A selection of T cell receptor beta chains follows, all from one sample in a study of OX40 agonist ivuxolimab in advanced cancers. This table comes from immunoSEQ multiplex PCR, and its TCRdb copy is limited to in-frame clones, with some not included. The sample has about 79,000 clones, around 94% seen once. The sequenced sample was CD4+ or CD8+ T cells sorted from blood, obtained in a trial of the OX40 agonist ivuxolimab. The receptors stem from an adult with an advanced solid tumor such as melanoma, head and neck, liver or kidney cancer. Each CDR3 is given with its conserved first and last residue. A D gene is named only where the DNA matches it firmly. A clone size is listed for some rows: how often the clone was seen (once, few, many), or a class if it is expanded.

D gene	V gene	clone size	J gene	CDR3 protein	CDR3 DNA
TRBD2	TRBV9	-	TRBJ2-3	CASSVFSGGGDTQYF	TGTGCCAGCAGCGTATTTAGCGGGGGTGGAGATACGCAGTATTTT
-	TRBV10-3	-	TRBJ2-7	CAAGSGQYF	TGTGCCGCGGGCAGCGGACAGTACTTC
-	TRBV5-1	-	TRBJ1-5	CASSLWSPDLGGQPQHF	TGCGCCAGCAGCTTGTGGTCCCCGGACCTGGGGGGGCAGCCCCAGCATTTT
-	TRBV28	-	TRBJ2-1	CASSLGLEGGSYNEQFF	TGTGCCAGCAGTTTAGGACTAGAGGGGGGCTCCTACAATGAGCAGTTCTTC
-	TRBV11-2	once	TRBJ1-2	CASSLAPRDGYTF	TGTGCCAGCAGCTTAGCGCCGAGGGATGGCTACACCTTC
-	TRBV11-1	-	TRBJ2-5	CASSLGGAVRETQYF	TGTGCCAGCAGCTTAGGAGGGGCCGTCCGAGAGACCCAGTACTTC
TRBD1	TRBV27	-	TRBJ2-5	CASSSWGQGKETQYF	TGTGCCAGCAGTTCATGGGGACAGGGAAAGGAGACCCAGTACTTC
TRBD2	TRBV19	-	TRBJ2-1	CASKGTSGYNEQFF	TGTGCCAGCAAAGGGACTAGCGGTTACAATGAGCAGTTCTTC
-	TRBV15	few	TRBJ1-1	CATSVAGNTEAFF	TGTGCCACCAGCGTCGCCGGGAACACTGAAGCTTTCTTT
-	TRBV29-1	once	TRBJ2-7	CSAQGWADEQYF	TGCAGCGCCCAGGGTTGGGCGGACGAGCAGTACTTC
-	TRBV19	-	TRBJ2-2	CASSKAPNTGELFF	TGTGCCAGTAGTAAGGCCCCGAACACCGGGGAGCTGTTTTTT
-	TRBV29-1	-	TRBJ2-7	CSVLGGYDYEQYF	TGCAGCGTTCTTGGGGGGTATGACTACGAGCAGTACTTC
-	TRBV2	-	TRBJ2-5	CASSARTISVLETQYF	TGTGCCAGCAGCGCTAGGACGATTAGTGTCTTAGAGACCCAGTACTTC
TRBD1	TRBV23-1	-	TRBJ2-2	CASSQSHQQQGVKAGELFF	TGCGCCAGCAGTCAATCGCACCAACAACAGGGGGTTAAGGCCGGGGAGCTGTTTTTT
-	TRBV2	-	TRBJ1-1	CASSGVGITEAFF	TGTGCCAGCAGTGGCGTGGGGATCACTGAAGCTTTCTTT